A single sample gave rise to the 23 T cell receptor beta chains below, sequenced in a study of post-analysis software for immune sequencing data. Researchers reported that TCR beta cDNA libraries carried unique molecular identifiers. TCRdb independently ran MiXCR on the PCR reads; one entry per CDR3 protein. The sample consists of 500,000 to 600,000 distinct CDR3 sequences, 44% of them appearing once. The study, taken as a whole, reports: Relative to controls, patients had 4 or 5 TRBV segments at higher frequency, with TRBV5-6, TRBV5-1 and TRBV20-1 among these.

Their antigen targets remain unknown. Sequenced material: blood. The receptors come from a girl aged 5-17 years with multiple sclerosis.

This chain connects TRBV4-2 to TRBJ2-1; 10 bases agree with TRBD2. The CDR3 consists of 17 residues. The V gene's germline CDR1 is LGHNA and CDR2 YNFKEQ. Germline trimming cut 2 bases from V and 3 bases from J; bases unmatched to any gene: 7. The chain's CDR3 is CASSQYLLAGNYNEQFF. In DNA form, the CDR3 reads TGTGCCAGCAGCCAATATTTACTAGCGGGAAACTACAATGAGCAGTTCTTC.

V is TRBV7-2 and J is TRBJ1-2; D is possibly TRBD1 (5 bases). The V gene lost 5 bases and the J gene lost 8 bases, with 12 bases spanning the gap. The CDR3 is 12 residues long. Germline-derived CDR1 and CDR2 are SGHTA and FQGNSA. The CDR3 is CASSPRTTGYTF. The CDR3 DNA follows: TGTGCCAGCAGCCCCAGGACAACCGGCTACACCTTC. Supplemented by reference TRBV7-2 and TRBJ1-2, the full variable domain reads GAGVSQSPSNKVTEKGKDVELRCDPISGHTALYWYRQSLGQGLEFLIYFQGNSAPDKSGLPSDRFSAERTGGSVSTLTIQRTQQEDSAVYLCASSPRTTGYTFGSGTRLTVV.

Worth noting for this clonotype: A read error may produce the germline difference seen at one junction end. The CDR3 reads CASSAPGTGGREQYF. The CDR3 bases are TGTGCGAGTAGCGCCCCCGGGACAGGGGGGCGCGAGCAGTACTTC. The chain uses TRBV19 and TRBJ2-7, with 11 bases that match TRBD1. Germline V CDR1 and CDR2: LNHDA, SQIVND (reference sequence). CDR3 length equals 15 residues. The full variable domain, rest sourced from reference TRBV19 and TRBJ2-7, is DGGITQSPKYLFRKEGQNVTLSCEQNLNHDAMYWYRQDPGQGLRLIYYSQIVNDFQKGDIAEGYSVSREKKESFPLTVTSAQKNPTAFYLCASSAPGTGGREQYFGPGTRLTVT.

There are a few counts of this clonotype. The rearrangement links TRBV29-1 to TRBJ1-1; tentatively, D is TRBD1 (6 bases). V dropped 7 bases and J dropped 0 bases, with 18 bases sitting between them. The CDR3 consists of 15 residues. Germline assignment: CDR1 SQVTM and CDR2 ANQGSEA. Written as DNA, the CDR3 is TGCAGCGGCATAGGGGGGGCGTCCCTGAACACTGAAGCTTTCTTT. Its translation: CSGIGGASLNTEAFF. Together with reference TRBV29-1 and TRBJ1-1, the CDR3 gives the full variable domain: SAVISQKPSRDICQRGTSLTIQCQVDSQVTMMFWYRQQPGQSLTLIATANQGSEATYESGFVIDKFPISRPNLTFSTLTVSNMSPEDSSIYLCSGIGGASLNTEAFFGQGTRLTVV.

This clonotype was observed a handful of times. DNA for the CDR3: TGTGCCAGCAGTCGAGGGACAGGGGCGTTTAACTCCTACGAGCAGTACTTC. This translates into CASSRGTGAFNSYEQYF. This chain joins TRBV12-3 or TRBV12-4 and TRBJ2-7; 10 bases fit TRBD1. The CDR3 has 17 residues. The V gene end was trimmed by 5 bases and the J gene end by 0 bases; junction bases not matched to a gene: 10.

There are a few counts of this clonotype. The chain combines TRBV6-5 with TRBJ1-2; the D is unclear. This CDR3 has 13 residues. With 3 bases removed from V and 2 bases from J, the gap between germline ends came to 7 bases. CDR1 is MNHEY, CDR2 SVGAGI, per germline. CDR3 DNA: TGTGCCAGCAGTTATCATAGCAACTATGGCTACACCTTC. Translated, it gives CASSYHSNYGYTF.

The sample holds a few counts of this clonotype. CDR3 bases: TGCGCCAGCAGCCTAGCAGGGTATACTAACTATGGCTACACCTTC. As protein: CASSLAGYTNYGYTF. This sequence joins TRBV5-1 and TRBJ1-2; TRBD1 is a possible D gene (5 bases). CDR3 length equals 15 residues. Trimming took 4 bases from V and 0 from J, leaving 13 bases between them. In germline, CDR1 is SGHRS, CDR2 YFSETQ.

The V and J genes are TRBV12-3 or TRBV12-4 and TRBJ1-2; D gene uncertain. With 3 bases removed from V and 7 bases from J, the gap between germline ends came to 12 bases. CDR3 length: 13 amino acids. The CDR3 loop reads CASSFSPGRGYTF. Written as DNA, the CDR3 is TGTGCCAGCAGTTTTAGTCCCGGCCGTGGCTACACCTTC.

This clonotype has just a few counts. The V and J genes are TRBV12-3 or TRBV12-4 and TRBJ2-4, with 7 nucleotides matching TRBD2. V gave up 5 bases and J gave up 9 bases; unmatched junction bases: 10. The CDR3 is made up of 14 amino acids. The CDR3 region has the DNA TGTGCCAGCAGTACCCGAGGAGCGGGACTCATTCAGTACTTC. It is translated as CASSTRGAGLIQYF.

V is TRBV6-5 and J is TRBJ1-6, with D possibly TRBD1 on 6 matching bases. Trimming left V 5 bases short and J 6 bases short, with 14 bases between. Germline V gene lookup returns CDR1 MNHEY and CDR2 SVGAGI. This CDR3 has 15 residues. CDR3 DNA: TGTGCCAGCAGTCCCGGACAGACCGGTAATTCACCCCTCCACTTT. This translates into CASSPGQTGNSPLHF.

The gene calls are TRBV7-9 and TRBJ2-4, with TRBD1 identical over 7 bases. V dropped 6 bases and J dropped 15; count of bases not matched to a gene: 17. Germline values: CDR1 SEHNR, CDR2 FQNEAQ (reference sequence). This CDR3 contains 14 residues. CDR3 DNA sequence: TGTGCCAGCAGGGAACAGGGGAAACAAGAGACCCGGTACTTC. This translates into CASREQGKQETRYF.

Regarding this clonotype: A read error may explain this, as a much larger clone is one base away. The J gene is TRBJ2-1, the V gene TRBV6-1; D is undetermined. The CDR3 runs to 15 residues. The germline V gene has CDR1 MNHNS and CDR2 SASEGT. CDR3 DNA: TGTGCCTGCAGTGAAGAACATGGGATAGGCGATGAGCAGTTCTTC. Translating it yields CACSEEHGIGDEQFF.

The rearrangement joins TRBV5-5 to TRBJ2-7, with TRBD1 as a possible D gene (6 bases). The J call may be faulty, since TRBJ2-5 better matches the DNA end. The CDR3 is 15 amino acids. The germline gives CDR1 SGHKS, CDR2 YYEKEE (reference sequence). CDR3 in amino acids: CASSGGQRLWETQYF. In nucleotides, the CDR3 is TGTGCCAGCAGCGGCGGACAGCGGCTGTGGGAGACCCAGTACTTC.

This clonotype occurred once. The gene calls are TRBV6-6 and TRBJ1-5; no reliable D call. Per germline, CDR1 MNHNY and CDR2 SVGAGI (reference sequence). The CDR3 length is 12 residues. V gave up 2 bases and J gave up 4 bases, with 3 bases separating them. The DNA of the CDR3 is TGTGCCAGCAGTTACAGGAATCAGCCCCAGCATTTT. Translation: CASSYRNQPQHF.

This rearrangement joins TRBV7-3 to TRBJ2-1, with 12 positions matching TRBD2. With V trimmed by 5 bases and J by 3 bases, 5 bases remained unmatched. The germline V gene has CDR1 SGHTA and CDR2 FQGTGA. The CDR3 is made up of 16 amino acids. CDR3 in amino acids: CASSQRTSGIYNEQFF. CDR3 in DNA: TGTGCCAGCAGCCAAAGGACTAGCGGGATCTACAATGAGCAGTTCTTC.

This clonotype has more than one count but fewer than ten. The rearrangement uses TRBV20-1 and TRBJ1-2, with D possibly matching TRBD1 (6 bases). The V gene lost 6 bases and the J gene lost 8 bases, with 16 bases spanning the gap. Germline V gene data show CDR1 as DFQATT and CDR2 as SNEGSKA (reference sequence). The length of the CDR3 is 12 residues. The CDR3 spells CSAPRGMGGYTF. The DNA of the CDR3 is TGCAGTGCCCCCAGGGGCATGGGCGGCTACACCTTC.

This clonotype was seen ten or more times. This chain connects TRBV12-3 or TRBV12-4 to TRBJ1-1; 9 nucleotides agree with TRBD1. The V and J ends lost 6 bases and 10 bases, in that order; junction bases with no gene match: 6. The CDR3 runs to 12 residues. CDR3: CASSPDRGAAFF. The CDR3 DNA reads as TGTGCCAGCAGCCCGGACAGGGGAGCAGCTTTCTTT.

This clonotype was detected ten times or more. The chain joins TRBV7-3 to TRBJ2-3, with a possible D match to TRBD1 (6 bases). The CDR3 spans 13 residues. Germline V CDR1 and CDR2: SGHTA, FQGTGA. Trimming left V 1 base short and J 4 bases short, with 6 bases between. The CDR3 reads CASSLKGADTQYF. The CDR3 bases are TGTGCCAGCAGCTTAAAGGGGGCAGATACGCAGTATTTT.

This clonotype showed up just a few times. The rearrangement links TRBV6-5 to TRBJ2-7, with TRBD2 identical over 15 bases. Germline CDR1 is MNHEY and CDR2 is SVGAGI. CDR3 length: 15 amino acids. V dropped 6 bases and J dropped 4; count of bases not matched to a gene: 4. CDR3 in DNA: TGTGCCAGCAGCCGGACTAGCGGGGGGGGGTACGAGCAGTACTTC. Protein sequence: CASSRTSGGGYEQYF.

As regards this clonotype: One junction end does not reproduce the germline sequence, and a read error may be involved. The CDR3 is CASRLPLGRAGANVLTF. In nucleotides, the CDR3 is TGTGCCAGCCGCTTGCCCCTCGGGAGAGCTGGGGCCAACGTCCTGACTTTC. The V gene is TRBV13, the J gene TRBJ2-6, with D possibly being TRBD2 (6 bases). Looked up from germline, CDR1 is PRHDT and CDR2 is FYEKMQ (reference sequence). CDR3 length: 17 residues.

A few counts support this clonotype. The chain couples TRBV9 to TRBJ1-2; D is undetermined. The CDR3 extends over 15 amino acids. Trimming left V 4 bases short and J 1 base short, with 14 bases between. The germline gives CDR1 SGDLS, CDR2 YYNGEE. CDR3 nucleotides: TGTGCCAGCAGCCCTGCTGGGGTTGATAACTATGGCTACACCTTC. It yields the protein CASSPAGVDNYGYTF.

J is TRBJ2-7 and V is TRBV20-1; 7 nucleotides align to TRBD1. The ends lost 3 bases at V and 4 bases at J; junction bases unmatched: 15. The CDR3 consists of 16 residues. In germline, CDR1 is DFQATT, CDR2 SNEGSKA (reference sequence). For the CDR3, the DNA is TGCAGTGCTAGCCCCTCAAGAGGGGGCCTAGTATACGAGCAGTACTTC. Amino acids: CSASPSRGGLVYEQYF.

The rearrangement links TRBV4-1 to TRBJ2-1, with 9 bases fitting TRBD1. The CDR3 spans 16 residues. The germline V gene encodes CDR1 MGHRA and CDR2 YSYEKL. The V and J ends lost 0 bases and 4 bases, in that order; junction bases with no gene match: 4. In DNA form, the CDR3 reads TGCGCCAGCAGCCAAGAGGACAGGGGAGGGTACAATGAGCAGTTCTTC. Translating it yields CASSQEDRGGYNEQFF.